These 27 T cell receptor beta chains originate from one sample sequenced in a study of blood T cell repertoires in COVID-19. TCRdb's copy holds only in-frame clones and misses some; the assay was immunoSEQ multiplex PCR. The table has about 180,000 clones, about four fifths seen once. Material for sequencing was peripheral blood. The receptors here all came from a woman aged 70 to 79 with COVID-19, enrolled during active disease.

Written as DNA, the CDR3 is TGTGCCAGCACCCCACAGGGGGCGAGGCTCTACAATGAGCAGTTCTTC. Amino acids: CASTPQGARLYNEQFF. The genes are TRBV6-2 or TRBV6-3 and TRBJ2-1; 9 bases agree with TRBD1. V was clipped by 7 bases and J by 3 bases; unmatched bases: 10. The CDR3 runs to 16 residues. The V gene's germline CDR1 is MNHEY and CDR2 SVGEGT.

This clone was seen a single time. This chain uses TRBV27 with TRBJ1-3, with D perhaps matching TRBD1 (6 bases). With 5 bases removed from V and 1 base from J, the gap between germline ends came to 15 bases. This CDR3 contains 16 residues. Germline CDR1 and CDR2: MNHEY and SMNVEV (reference sequence). The CDR3 bases are TGTGCCAGCAGTCCAAACAGGGTATGGTCTGGAAACACCATATATTTT. This encodes CASSPNRVWSGNTIYF.

Relative to its sample, this clone is medium-sized. The rearrangement joins TRBV29-1 to TRBJ1-2; the match to TRBD1 covers 10 bases. This CDR3 has 15 residues. Germline lookup yields CDR1 SQVTM and CDR2 ANQGSEA. With V trimmed by 0 bases and J by 6 bases, 7 bases remained unmatched. CDR3 bases: TGCAGCGTTGAAGATAGGGACAGGGGCATGGATGGCTACACCTTC. This gives the protein CSVEDRDRGMDGYTF.

J is TRBJ1-5 and V is TRBV18, with D unresolved. The V end was cut by 4 bases, the J end by 0 bases, with 16 bases between. Germline values: CDR1 KGHSH, CDR2 LQKENI. This CDR3 comprises 17 residues. The CDR3 sequence is CASSLSPGRNSNQPQHF. DNA for the CDR3: TGTGCCAGCTCACTTTCGCCGGGGAGGAATAGCAATCAGCCCCAGCATTTT. Drawing the rest from reference TRBV18 and TRBJ1-5, the complete variable domain is NAGVMQNPRHLVRRRGQEARLRCSPMKGHSHVYWYRQLPEEGLKFMVYLQKENIIDESGMPKERFSAEFPKEGPSILRIQQVVRGDSAAYFCASSLSPGRNSNQPQHFGDGTRLSIL.

The rearrangement uses TRBV19 and TRBJ2-7; D may be TRBD2 (5 bases). Germline V gives CDR1 LNHDA, CDR2 SQIVND (reference sequence). The CDR3 extends over 15 amino acids. Trimming left V 1 base short and J 0 bases short, with 10 bases between. The DNA of the CDR3 is TGTGCCAGTAGTATAGGTCTAGCCGACTCCTACGAGCAGTACTTC. Amino acids: CASSIGLADSYEQYF.

This chain uses TRBV6-5 with TRBJ2-7; TRBD1 matches at 9 bases. This CDR3 spans 15 amino acids. V lost 2 bases and J lost 7; bases outside the gene matches: 9. Germline-derived CDR1 and CDR2 are MNHEY and SVGAGI. For the CDR3, the DNA is TGTGCCAGCAGTTACAGGACAGGGGTCAATCGGGAGCAGTACTTC. Its translation: CASSYRTGVNREQYF.

This chain joins TRBV27 and TRBJ1-6, with D possibly TRBD1 on 5 matching bases. V gave up 0 bases and J gave up 9 bases, with 21 bases separating them. This CDR3 comprises 18 residues. Germline CDR1 MNHEY, CDR2 SMNVEV (reference sequence). CDR3 coding DNA: TGTGCCAGCAGTTTATCGAGATCAGGGTCGTCCAAAATTTCACCCCTCCACTTT. Protein sequence: CASSLSRSGSSKISPLHF.

V gene TRBV30 combines with J gene TRBJ2-7; D possibly corresponds to TRBD2 (11 bases). CDR3 size: 16 residues. V was trimmed by 5 bases and J by 2 bases, leaving 22 bases between them. Germline assignment: CDR1 GTSNPN and CDR2 SVGIG (reference sequence). CDR3 bases: TGTGCCTGGGGACAGGGGGGGACTAGCGGTACCTACGAGCAGTACTTC. Its protein is CAWGQGGTSGTYEQYF.

V is TRBV5-1 and J is TRBJ2-3; tentative D call: TRBD2 (6 bases). Trimming took off 2 bases at V and 1 base at J, with 11 bases between the two ends. This CDR3 has 15 amino acids. Germline values: CDR1 SGHRS, CDR2 YFSETQ. The CDR3 here is CASSFIGEGTDTQYF. The CDR3 nucleotides read TGCGCCAGCAGCTTTATTGGGGAGGGCACAGATACGCAGTATTTT.

The V gene is TRBV28, the J gene TRBJ1-2; perhaps TRBD1 as D (6 bases). This CDR3 contains 12 residues. V lost 4 bases, J lost 5 bases, and 8 bases lay in between. Germline CDR1 and CDR2: MDHEN and SYDVKM. The CDR3 loop reads CASSYRAYGYTF. The CDR3 DNA follows: TGTGCCAGCAGTTACAGGGCGTATGGCTACACCTTC.

The genes are TRBV7-6 and TRBJ2-7, with a weak D call TRBD2 (6 bases). The CDR3 is 14 residues long. Germline V gene lookup returns CDR1 SGHVS and CDR2 FNYEAQ. V was pared by 3 bases and J by 3 bases, with 12 bases between. CDR3 sequence: CASSFSGADYEQYF. CDR3 nucleotides: TGTGCCAGCAGCTTTAGCGGAGCAGACTACGAGCAGTACTTC.

The rearrangement uses TRBV7-8 and TRBJ2-2; TRBD1 matches at 9 bases. With 5 bases clipped from V and 4 bases from J, the junction kept 5 bases outside the gene matches. Germline assignment: CDR1 SGHVS and CDR2 FQNEAQ. The CDR3 extends over 15 amino acids. The CDR3 loop reads CASSPAGQGTGELFF. CDR3 sequence (DNA): TGTGCCAGCAGCCCCGCGGGACAGGGCACCGGGGAGCTGTTTTTT.

V and J are TRBV6-2 or TRBV6-3 and TRBJ2-7, with 11 bases identical to TRBD2. CDR3 length: 19 amino acids. Trimming took 3 bases from V and 0 from J; bases not matched to a gene: 13. The germline V gene encodes CDR1 MNHEY and CDR2 SVGEGT. For the CDR3, the DNA is TGTGCCAGCAGTTATCGGGTGACTAGCGGGACTAACCCCTCCTACGAGCAGTACTTC. This gives the protein CASSYRVTSGTNPSYEQYF.

This chain uses TRBV3-1 (or the pseudogene TRBV3-2) with TRBJ2-7; 7 positions match TRBD2. Germline loops: CDR1 LGHDT, CDR2 YNNKEL (reference sequence). This CDR3 has 15 residues. After removal of 0 bases from V and 2 bases from J, the junction contained 4 bases not matched to a gene. The CDR3: CASSQEASGAYEQYF. DNA for the CDR3: TGTGCCAGCAGCCAAGAGGCTAGCGGAGCCTACGAGCAGTACTTC.

This sequence joins TRBV6-2 or TRBV6-3 and TRBJ2-7; 7 bases are shared with TRBD1. V lost 0 bases, J lost 3 bases, and 8 bases stayed unmatched. The CDR3 is 16 amino acids. Germline values: CDR1 MNHEY, CDR2 SVGEGT. The CDR3 bases are TGTGCCAGCAGTTACTCGGTGACAGGGAGCGGCTACGAGCAGTACTTC. This sequence encodes CASSYSVTGSGYEQYF.

V usage is TRBV27 and J usage is TRBJ2-3, with D unresolved. Germline V CDR1 and CDR2: MNHEY, SMNVEV (reference sequence). The V gene lost 7 bases and the J gene lost 6 bases, with 8 bases spanning the gap. The length of the CDR3 is 11 residues. As DNA, the CDR3 is TGTGCCAGCACCTTAGAGGATACGCAGTATTTT. This encodes CASTLEDTQYF.

This clone was observed a single time. This sequence joins TRBV30 and TRBJ2-7, with 10 bases that match TRBD1. CDR1 is GTSNPN, CDR2 SVGIG, per germline (reference sequence). Trimming took 2 bases from V and 6 from J; bases not matched to a gene: 7. This CDR3 comprises 14 residues. Written as DNA, the CDR3 is TGTGCCTGGAGTTCGGGACAGGGGTACGGCGAGCAGTACTTC. It codes for CAWSSGQGYGEQYF.

This chain connects TRBV24-1 to TRBJ2-3; 10 bases are shared with TRBD2. CDR1 and CDR2 from the germline V gene are KGHDR and SFDVKD. The V gene end was trimmed by 8 bases and the J gene end by 1 base; junction bases not matched to a gene: 5. The CDR3 contains 15 residues. CDR3 sequence reads: CATMGTSDGTDTQYF. The CDR3, as DNA: TGTGCCACCATGGGGACTAGCGACGGCACAGATACGCAGTATTTT.

In nucleotides, the CDR3 is TGTGCCAGCAGTTTAGGGACAGGAACTAACTATGGCTACACCTTC. Translated: CASSLGTGTNYGYTF. The V gene is TRBV28, the J gene TRBJ1-2; the match to TRBD1 covers 8 bases. CDR3 length equals 15 residues. Looked up from germline, CDR1 is MDHEN and CDR2 is SYDVKM. V lost 2 bases to trimming and J lost 0 bases; unmatched junction nucleotides: 2.

The J gene is TRBJ2-3, the V gene TRBV12-3 or TRBV12-4; no definite D call. The V gene lost 9 bases and the J gene lost 2 bases, with 6 bases spanning the gap. CDR3 length: 11 amino acids. The CDR3 DNA follows: TGTGCCAGTAGAGACACAGATACGCAGTATTTT. This gives the protein CASRDTDTQYF.

This chain uses TRBV4-1 with TRBJ2-7; the D is unclear. V was clipped by 1 base and J by 0 bases, with 13 bases between them. CDR3 length equals 16 residues. CDR1 is MGHRA and CDR2 is YSYEKL in the germline V gene. CDR3 residues: CASSQAWRASSYEQYF. The CDR3, as DNA: TGCGCCAGCAGCCAAGCATGGAGAGCGAGCTCCTACGAGCAGTACTTC.

The J gene is TRBJ2-3, the V gene TRBV2; D possibly corresponds to TRBD1 (6 bases). Germline assignment: CDR1 SNHLY and CDR2 FYNNEI. The V end was cut by 5 bases, the J end by 3 bases, with 9 bases between. The length of the CDR3 is 13 residues. CDR3 amino acids: CASSYRVTDTQYF. CDR3 nucleotides: TGTGCCAGCAGTTACAGGGTTACAGATACGCAGTATTTT. The whole variable domain, filled in from reference TRBV2 and TRBJ2-3, reads EPEVTQTPSHQVTQMGQEVILRCVPISNHLYFYWYRQILGQKVEFLVSFYNNEISEKSEIFDDQFSVERPDGSNFTLKIRSTKLEDSAMYFCASSYRVTDTQYFGPGTRLTVL.

This sequence joins TRBV5-1 and TRBJ2-7, with TRBD1 as a possible D gene (7 bases). The CDR3 runs to 15 residues. Germline CDR1 and CDR2: SGHRS and YFSETQ. V was clipped by 3 bases and J by 2 bases, with 15 bases between them. The CDR3 sequence: CASSSTGPGAYEQYF. The DNA for the CDR3 is TGCGCCAGCAGCTCGACAGGGCCGGGGGCCTACGAGCAGTACTTC.

This clone was seen only a few times. The CDR3 sequence: CASSSGYGNSPLHF. The CDR3 region has the DNA TGTGCCAGCAGCTCAGGGTATGGGAATTCACCCCTCCACTTT. The chain couples TRBV7-9 to TRBJ1-6; the D gene is possibly TRBD1 (5 bases). V dropped 4 bases and J dropped 7 bases, with 11 bases sitting between them. Germline CDR1 SEHNR, CDR2 FQNEAQ (reference sequence). CDR3 length: 14 residues.

In nucleotides, the CDR3 is TGTGCCAGCAGATCAAGCGGGAGGAATACAGATACGCAGTATTTT. Its translation: CASRSSGRNTDTQYF. J is TRBJ2-3 and V is TRBV11-2, with TRBD2 identical over 9 bases. The CDR3 consists of 15 residues. Germline loops: CDR1 SGHAT, CDR2 FQNNGV. J was trimmed by 3 bases and V by 6 bases; bases with no gene match: 7.

This clone was detected only a few times. The V call is TRBV12-5, the J call TRBJ1-1; D ambiguous. The germline V gene has CDR1 LGHNT and CDR2 FRNRAP. V was cut by 1 base and J by 5 bases, with 5 bases left in between. CDR3 length equals 12 residues. The chain's CDR3 is CASGLGGTEAFF. The CDR3, as DNA: TGTGCTAGTGGTTTGGGAGGGACTGAAGCTTTCTTT. The complete variable domain, with remaining parts taken from reference TRBV12-5 and TRBJ1-1, reads DARVTQTPRHKVTEMGQEVTMRCQPILGHNTVFWYRQTMMQGLELLAYFRNRAPLDDSGMPKDRFSAEMPDATLATLKIQPSEPRDSAVYFCASGLGGTEAFFGQGTRLTVV.

Concerning this clone: Other DNA sequences in this sample translate to the same CDR3. The chain carries TRBV18 and TRBJ1-1; a possible D gene is TRBD1 (6 bases). Deletions cut 2 bases from V and 0 bases from J, with 10 bases between. Germline V CDR1 and CDR2: KGHSH, LQKENI. The CDR3 sequence is 15 residues long. Here the CDR3 reads CASSPGQLMNTEAFF. In DNA, the CDR3 is TGTGCCAGCTCACCAGGACAGCTAATGAACACTGAAGCTTTCTTT.